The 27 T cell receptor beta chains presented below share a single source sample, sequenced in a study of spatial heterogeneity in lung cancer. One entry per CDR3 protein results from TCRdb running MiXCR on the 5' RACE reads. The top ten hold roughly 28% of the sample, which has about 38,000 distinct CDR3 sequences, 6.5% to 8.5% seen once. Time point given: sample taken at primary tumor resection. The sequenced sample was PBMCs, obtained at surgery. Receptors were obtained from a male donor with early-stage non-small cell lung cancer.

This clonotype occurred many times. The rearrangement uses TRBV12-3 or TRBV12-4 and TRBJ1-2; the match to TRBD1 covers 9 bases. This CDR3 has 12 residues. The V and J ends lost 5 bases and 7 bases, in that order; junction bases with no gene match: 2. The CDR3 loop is CASSTGGPGYTF. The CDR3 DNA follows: TGTGCCAGCAGTACAGGGGGCCCTGGCTACACCTTC.

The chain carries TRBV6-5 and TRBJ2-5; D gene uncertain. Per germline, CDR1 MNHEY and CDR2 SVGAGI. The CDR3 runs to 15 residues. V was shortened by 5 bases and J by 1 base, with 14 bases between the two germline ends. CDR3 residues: CASSGRSTRQETQYF. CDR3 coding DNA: TGTGCCAGCAGTGGCCGCTCCACCCGCCAAGAGACCCAGTACTTC.

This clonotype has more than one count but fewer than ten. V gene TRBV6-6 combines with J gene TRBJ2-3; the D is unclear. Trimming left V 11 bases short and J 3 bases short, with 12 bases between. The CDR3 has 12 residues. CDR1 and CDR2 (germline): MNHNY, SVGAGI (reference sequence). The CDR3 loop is CAGRSSTDTQYF. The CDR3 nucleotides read TGTGCCGGGCGGAGCAGTACAGATACGCAGTATTTT.

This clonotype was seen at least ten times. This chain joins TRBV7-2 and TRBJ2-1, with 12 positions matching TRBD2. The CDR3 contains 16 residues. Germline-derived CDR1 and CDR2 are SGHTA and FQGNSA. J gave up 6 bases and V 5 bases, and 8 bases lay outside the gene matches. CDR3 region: CASSAEGLAGRNEQFF. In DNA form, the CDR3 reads TGTGCCAGCAGCGCAGAGGGACTAGCGGGCCGCAATGAGCAGTTCTTC.

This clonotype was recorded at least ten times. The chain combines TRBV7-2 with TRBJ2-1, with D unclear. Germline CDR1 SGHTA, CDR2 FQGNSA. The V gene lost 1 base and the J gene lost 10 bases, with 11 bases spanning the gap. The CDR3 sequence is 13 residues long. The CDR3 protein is CASSLGPVREQFF. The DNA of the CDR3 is TGTGCCAGCAGCTTAGGCCCCGTGAGGGAGCAGTTCTTC.

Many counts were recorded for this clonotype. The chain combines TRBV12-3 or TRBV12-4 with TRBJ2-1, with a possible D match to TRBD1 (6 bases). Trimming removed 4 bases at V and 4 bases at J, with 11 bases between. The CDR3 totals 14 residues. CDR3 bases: TGTGCCAGCAGTTCAGGACAGTCTTACAATGAGCAGTTCTTC. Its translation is CASSSGQSYNEQFF.

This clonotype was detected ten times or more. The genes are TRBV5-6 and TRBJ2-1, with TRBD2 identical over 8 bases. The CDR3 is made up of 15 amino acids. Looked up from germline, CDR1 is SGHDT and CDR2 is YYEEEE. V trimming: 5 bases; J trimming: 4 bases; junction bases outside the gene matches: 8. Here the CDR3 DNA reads TGTGCCAGCAGTCCTCCGGGACTAGAATACAATGAGCAGTTCTTC. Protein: CASSPPGLEYNEQFF.

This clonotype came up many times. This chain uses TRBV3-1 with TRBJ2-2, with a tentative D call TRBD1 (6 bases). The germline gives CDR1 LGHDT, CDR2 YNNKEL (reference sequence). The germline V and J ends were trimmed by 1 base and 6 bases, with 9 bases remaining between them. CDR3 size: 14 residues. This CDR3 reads CASSQGQASGELFF. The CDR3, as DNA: TGTGCCAGCAGCCAAGGACAGGCCTCCGGGGAGCTGTTTTTT.

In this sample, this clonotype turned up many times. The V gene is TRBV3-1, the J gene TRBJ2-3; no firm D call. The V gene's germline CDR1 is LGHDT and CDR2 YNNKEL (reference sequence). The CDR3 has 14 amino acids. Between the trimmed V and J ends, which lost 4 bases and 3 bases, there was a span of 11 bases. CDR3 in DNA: TGTGCCAGCAGCCGTTCTCCCAAGACAGATACGCAGTATTTT. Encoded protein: CASSRSPKTDTQYF.

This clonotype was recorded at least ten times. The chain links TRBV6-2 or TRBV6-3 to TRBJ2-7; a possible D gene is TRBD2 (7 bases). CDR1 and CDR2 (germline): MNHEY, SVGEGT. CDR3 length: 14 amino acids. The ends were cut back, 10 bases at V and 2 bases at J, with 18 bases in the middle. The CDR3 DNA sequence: TGTGCCACCAGCCGCCAGGGGAGGGCCTACGAGCAGTACGTC. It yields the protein CATSRQGRAYEQYV.

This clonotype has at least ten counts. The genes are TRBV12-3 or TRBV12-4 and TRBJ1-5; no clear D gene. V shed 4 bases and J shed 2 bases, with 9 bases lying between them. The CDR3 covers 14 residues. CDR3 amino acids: CASSSPGRNQPQHF. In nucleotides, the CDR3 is TGTGCCAGCAGTTCTCCTGGCCGCAATCAGCCCCAGCATTTT.

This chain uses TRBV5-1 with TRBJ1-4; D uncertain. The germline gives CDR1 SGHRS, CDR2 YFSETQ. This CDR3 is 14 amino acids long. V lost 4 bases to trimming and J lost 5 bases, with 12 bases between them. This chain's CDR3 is CASSPGRYNEKLFF. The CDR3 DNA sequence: TGCGCCAGCAGCCCCGGACGGTACAATGAAAAACTGTTTTTT.

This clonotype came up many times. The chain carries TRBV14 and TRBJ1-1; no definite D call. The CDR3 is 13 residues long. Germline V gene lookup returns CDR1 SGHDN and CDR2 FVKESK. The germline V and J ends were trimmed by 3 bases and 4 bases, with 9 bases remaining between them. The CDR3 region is CASSQTHGTEAFF. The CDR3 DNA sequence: TGTGCCAGCAGCCAGACCCACGGCACTGAAGCTTTCTTT.

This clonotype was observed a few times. DNA of the CDR3: TGTGCCAGCAGGGAATCGGGACCACTAGACAATGAGCAGTTCTTC. Amino acid sequence: CASRESGPLDNEQFF. V gene TRBV3-1 combines with J gene TRBJ2-1; D is perhaps TRBD1 or TRBD2 (5 bases each). Germline V gene lookup returns CDR1 LGHDT and CDR2 YNNKEL (reference sequence). There are 15 residues in the CDR3. Between the trimmed V and J ends, which lost 6 bases and 5 bases, there was a span of 17 bases.

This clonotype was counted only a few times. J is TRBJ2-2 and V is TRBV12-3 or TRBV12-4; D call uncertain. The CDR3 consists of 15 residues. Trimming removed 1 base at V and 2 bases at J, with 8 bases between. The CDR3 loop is CASSLGEGNTGELFF. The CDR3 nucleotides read TGTGCCAGCAGTTTAGGGGAAGGTAACACCGGGGAGCTGTTTTTT.

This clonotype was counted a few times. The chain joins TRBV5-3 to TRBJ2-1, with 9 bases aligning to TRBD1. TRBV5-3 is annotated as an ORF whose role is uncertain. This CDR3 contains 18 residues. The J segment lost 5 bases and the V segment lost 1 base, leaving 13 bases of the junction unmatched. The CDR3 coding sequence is TGTGCCAGAAGCTTGAGGGACAGGGTAGGTAGGTTGGACAATGAGCAGTTCTTC. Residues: CARSLRDRVGRLDNEQFF.

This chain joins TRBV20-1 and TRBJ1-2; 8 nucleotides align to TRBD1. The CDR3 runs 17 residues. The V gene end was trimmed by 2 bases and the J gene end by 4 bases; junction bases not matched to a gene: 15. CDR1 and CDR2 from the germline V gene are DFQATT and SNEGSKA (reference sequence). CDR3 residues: CSARTSKGQGTSYGYTF. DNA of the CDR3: TGCAGTGCTAGAACATCTAAAGGACAGGGAACATCCTATGGCTACACCTTC.

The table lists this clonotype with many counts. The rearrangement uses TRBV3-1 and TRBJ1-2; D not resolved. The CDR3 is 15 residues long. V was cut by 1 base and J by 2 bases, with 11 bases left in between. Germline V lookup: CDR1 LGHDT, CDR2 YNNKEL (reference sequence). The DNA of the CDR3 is TGTGCCAGCAGCCAAGGAGCCCCGAGGAACTATGGCTACACCTTC. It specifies CASSQGAPRNYGYTF.

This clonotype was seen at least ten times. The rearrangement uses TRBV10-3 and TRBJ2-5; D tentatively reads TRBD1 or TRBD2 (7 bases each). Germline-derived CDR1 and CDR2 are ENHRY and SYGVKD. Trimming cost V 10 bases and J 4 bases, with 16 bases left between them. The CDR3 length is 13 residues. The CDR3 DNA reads TGTGCCAGCAGAACAGGGGAGGGAGAGACCCAGTACTTC. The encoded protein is CASRTGEGETQYF.

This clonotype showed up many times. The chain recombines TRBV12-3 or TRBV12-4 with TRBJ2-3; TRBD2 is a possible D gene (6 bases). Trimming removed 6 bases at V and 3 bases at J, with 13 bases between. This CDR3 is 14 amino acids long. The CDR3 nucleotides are TGTGCCAGCAGCGGTCTAGGAGGGACAGATACGCAGTATTTT. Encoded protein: CASSGLGGTDTQYF.

Here the CDR3 DNA reads TGTGCCAGCAGTTTACGGGGGGCTGTAGCTTTCTTT. Amino acid sequence: CASSLRGAVAFF. The chain employs TRBV27 and TRBJ1-1, with D tentatively TRBD1 (6 bases). Trimming cost V 2 bases and J 10 bases, with 11 bases left between them. The germline gives CDR1 MNHEY, CDR2 SMNVEV (reference sequence). This CDR3 comprises 12 residues.

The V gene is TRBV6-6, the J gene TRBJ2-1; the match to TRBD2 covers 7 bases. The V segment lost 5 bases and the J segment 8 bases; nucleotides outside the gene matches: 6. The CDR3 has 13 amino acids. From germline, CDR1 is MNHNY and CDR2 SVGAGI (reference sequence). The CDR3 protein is CASSPYLADEQFF. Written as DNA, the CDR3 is TGTGCCAGCAGTCCATATCTAGCGGATGAGCAGTTCTTC.

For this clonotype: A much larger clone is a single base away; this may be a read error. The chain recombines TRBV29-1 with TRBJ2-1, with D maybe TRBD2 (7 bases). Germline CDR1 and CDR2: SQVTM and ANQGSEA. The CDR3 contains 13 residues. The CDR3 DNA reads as TGCAGCGGACGGGGAGGGGGGCTCAATGAGCTGTTCTTC. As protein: CSGRGGGLNELFF.

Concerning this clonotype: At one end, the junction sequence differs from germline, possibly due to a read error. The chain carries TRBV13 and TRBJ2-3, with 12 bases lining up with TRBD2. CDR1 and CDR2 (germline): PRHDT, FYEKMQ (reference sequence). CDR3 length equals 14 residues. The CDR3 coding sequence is TGTGTCAGCACGGTGCGGGGACTAGCGGGTACGCAGTATTTT. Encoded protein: CVSTVRGLAGTQYF.

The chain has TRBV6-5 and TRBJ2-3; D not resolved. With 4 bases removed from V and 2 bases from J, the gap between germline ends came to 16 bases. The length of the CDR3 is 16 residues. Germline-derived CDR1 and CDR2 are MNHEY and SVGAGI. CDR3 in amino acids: CASSSLPFGSTDTQYF. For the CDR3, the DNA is TGTGCCAGCAGTTCCCTTCCGTTTGGGTCCACAGATACGCAGTATTTT.

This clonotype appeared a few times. The CDR3 DNA follows: TGTGCCAGCAGTTTATGGAGACAGGGGGTCTACGAGCAGTACTTC. It translates to CASSLWRQGVYEQYF. The chain uses TRBV12-3 or TRBV12-4 and TRBJ2-7; 9 nucleotides agree with TRBD1. The CDR3 extends over 15 amino acids. After removal of 2 bases from V and 3 bases from J, the junction contained 5 bases not matched to a gene.

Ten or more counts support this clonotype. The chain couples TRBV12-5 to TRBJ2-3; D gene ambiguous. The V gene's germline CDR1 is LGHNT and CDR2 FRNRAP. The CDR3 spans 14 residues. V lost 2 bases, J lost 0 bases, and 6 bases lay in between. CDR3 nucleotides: TGTGCTAGTGGTTTGCCCGGTAGCACAGATACGCAGTATTTT. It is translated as CASGLPGSTDTQYF.